The 9 T cell receptor beta chains listed next were all sequenced from one sample in a study of blood T cell repertoires in COVID-19. Sequenced by immunoSEQ multiplex PCR; TCRdb stores in-frame clones only, minus some. Here the sample spans 68,000 or so clones, about 91% being singletons. Sequenced material: peripheral blood. The receptors stem from a man aged 40-50 years with COVID-19, enrolled during active disease.

The chain carries TRBV18 and TRBJ1-3; no firm D call. Germline values: CDR1 KGHSH, CDR2 LQKENI. V lost 3 bases and J lost 0, with 6 bases in between. This CDR3 spans 14 amino acids. The CDR3: CASSPEDSGNTIYF. The CDR3 DNA reads TGTGCCAGCTCACCGGAGGACTCTGGAAACACCATATATTTT.

The chain links TRBV9 to TRBJ1-6, with 9 positions matching TRBD1. The junction had 6 bases not matched to a gene; V was cut back by 3 bases and J by 8 bases. This CDR3 contains 15 residues. Per the germline V gene, CDR1 is SGDLS and CDR2 is YYNGEE. CDR3 sequence (DNA): TGTGCCAGCAGCGCTAAGGGACAGGGACATTCACCCCTCCACTTT. Protein: CASSAKGQGHSPLHF.

V is TRBV2 and J is TRBJ2-2, with 8 bases aligning to TRBD1. V was clipped by 4 bases and J by 0 bases; unmatched bases: 4. CDR3 length: 16 residues. CDR1 SNHLY and CDR2 FYNNEI come from the germline V gene. The CDR3 is CASSARGPSNTGELFF. CDR3 in DNA: TGTGCCAGCAGTGCCAGGGGGCCGTCGAACACCGGGGAGCTGTTTTTT.

The CDR3 bases are TGTGCCACCAGCAGAGATGTCGCACTCATGAATGAAAAACTGTTTTTT. Translating gives CATSRDVALMNEKLFF. The chain couples TRBV15 to TRBJ1-4; D remains unclear. Germline loops: CDR1 LNHNV, CDR2 YYDKDF (reference sequence). V was clipped by 0 bases and J by 5 bases, with 13 bases between them. There are 16 residues in the CDR3.

The chain is built from TRBV3-1 (or the pseudogene TRBV3-2) and TRBJ2-1; D ambiguous. Germline V gives CDR1 LGHDT, CDR2 YNNKEL (reference sequence). This CDR3 has 13 residues. V was pared by 4 bases and J by 1 base, with 5 bases between. CDR3: CASSPRSYNEQFF. The CDR3 coding sequence is TGTGCCAGCAGCCCCAGGTCCTACAATGAGCAGTTCTTC.

This chain joins TRBV9 and TRBJ2-5; 8 nucleotides line up with TRBD1. Germline values: CDR1 SGDLS, CDR2 YYNGEE. CDR3 size: 15 residues. Trimming took 2 bases from V and 2 from J; bases not matched to a gene: 5. CDR3 nucleotide sequence: TGTGCCAGCAGCGTCGACAGGGGAAGGCAAGAGACCCAGTACTTC. Encoded protein: CASSVDRGRQETQYF.

This clone was detected once. The chain joins TRBV9 to TRBJ2-1, with D perhaps matching TRBD2 (6 bases). Germline V gene lookup returns CDR1 SGDLS and CDR2 YYNGEE. V was pared by 0 bases and J by 2 bases, with 18 bases between. This CDR3 has 18 amino acids. Written as DNA, the CDR3 is TGTGCCAGCAGCGTAGCTTTGGCGGGGTTGGGGGCCTACAATGAGCAGTTCTTC. Amino acid sequence: CASSVALAGLGAYNEQFF. Variable domain in full (rest from reference TRBV9 and TRBJ2-1): DSGVTQTPKHLITATGQRVTLRCSPRSGDLSVYWYQQSLDQGLQFLIQYYNGEERAKGNILERFSAQQFPDLHSELNLSSLELGDSALYFCASSVALAGLGAYNEQFFGPGTRLTVL.

In its sample, this clone was seen once. V gene TRBV12-3 or TRBV12-4 combines with J gene TRBJ1-3; D gene uncertain. The ends were cut back, 3 bases at V and 0 bases at J, with 3 bases in the middle. The CDR3 runs 13 residues. The CDR3 region has the DNA TGTGCCAGCAGTTTGAGCTCTGGAAACACCATATATTTT. Amino acids: CASSLSSGNTIYF.

The V gene is TRBV9, the J gene TRBJ1-1; D ambiguous. This CDR3 has 15 amino acids. Trimming shortened V by 0 bases and J by 1 base, and 10 bases separated the two germline ends. Looked up from germline, CDR1 is SGDLS and CDR2 is YYNGEE. CDR3 region: CASSVESHGNTEAFF. In nucleotides, the CDR3 is TGTGCCAGCAGCGTAGAAAGCCATGGGAACACTGAAGCTTTCTTT.